The 28 T cell receptor beta chains below all came from one sample that was sequenced in a study of T cells in narcolepsy. Measured with immunoSEQ multiplex PCR; TCRdb has only the in-frame clones, and not every one. Of about 24,000 clones in the sample, around two thirds were seen once. Sequenced material: memory (CD45RA-) CD4+ T cells from blood. These receptors were collected from a human donor in good health.

This clone was observed a handful of times. The same CDR3 is also encoded by other DNA sequences in this sample. This chain links TRBV5-6 with TRBJ2-3, with 7 bases lining up with TRBD2. CDR3 length equals 15 residues. The junction had 12 bases not matched to a gene; V was cut back by 2 bases and J by 9 bases. Germline assignment: CDR1 SGHDT and CDR2 YYEEEE. As DNA, the CDR3 is TGTGCCAGCAGCTTACCTAGCGGTGTATCCATGACGCAGTATTTT. Translated: CASSLPSGVSMTQYF.

The rearrangement uses TRBV5-1 and TRBJ2-3; no reliable D call. There are 14 residues in the CDR3. Germline lookup yields CDR1 SGHRS and CDR2 YFSETQ. V was shortened by 0 bases and J by 2 bases, with 7 bases between the two germline ends. CDR3 in amino acids: CASSLEYHTDTQYF. CDR3 nucleotides: TGCGCCAGCAGCTTGGAGTACCACACAGATACGCAGTATTTT.

V gene TRBV11-2 combines with J gene TRBJ2-5, with TRBD2 matching over 13 bases. Germline CDR1 SGHAT, CDR2 FQNNGV. With 5 bases clipped from V and 4 bases from J, the junction kept 4 bases outside the gene matches. The CDR3 is 15 residues long. CDR3 bases: TGTGCCAGCAGCCAACTAGCGGGAGGGGGAGAGACCCAGTACTTC. Protein product: CASSQLAGGGETQYF.

The chain links TRBV7-2 to TRBJ2-1; TRBD2 matches at 10 bases. CDR3 length equals 14 residues. V was clipped by 5 bases and J by 7 bases; unmatched bases: 5. Looked up from germline, CDR1 is SGHTA and CDR2 is FQGNSA. CDR3 sequence: CASSPSGGGNEQFF. The CDR3 nucleotides are TGTGCCAGCAGCCCCAGCGGGGGGGGGAATGAGCAGTTCTTC.

This chain joins TRBV14 and TRBJ2-6; D is undetermined. The length of the CDR3 is 14 residues. V gave up 1 base and J gave up 8 bases, with 9 bases separating them. The germline V gene has CDR1 SGHDN and CDR2 FVKESK. The CDR3 region is CASSQVRGPNVLTF. CDR3 nucleotides: TGTGCCAGCAGCCAAGTGCGCGGTCCCAACGTCCTGACTTTC.

This rearrangement joins TRBV14 to TRBJ2-1; D not resolved. Between the trimmed V and J ends, which lost 2 bases and 12 bases, there was a span of 14 bases. Germline V gives CDR1 SGHDN, CDR2 FVKESK. The CDR3 covers 13 residues. The CDR3 bases are TGTGCCAGCAGCCAAAGTCGAGATAACTCGCAGTTCTTC. It translates to CASSQSRDNSQFF.

The V call is TRBV4-1, the J call TRBJ2-6, with D possibly TRBD1 on 5 matching bases. In germline, CDR1 is MGHRA, CDR2 YSYEKL. V shed 1 base and J shed 9 bases, with 10 bases lying between them. The CDR3 is 14 residues long. The CDR3 coding sequence is TGCGCCAGCAGCCAAGGTAGGGGTCACAACGTCCTGACTTTC. Translation: CASSQGRGHNVLTF.

This clone was seen a few times. The chain carries TRBV7-2 and TRBJ1-1, with D possibly being TRBD1 (6 bases). CDR1 and CDR2 from the germline V gene are SGHTA and FQGNSA. V was trimmed by 1 base and J by 7 bases, leaving 10 bases between them. The CDR3 covers 13 residues. The CDR3 DNA is TGTGCCAGCAGCTTAGGGGGGCGGGGTGAAGCTTTCTTT. Protein product: CASSLGGRGEAFF.

The V gene is TRBV28, the J gene TRBJ1-6; D remains ambiguous. V lost 1 base, J lost 6 bases, and 7 bases lay in between. The CDR3 length is 14 residues. From germline, CDR1 is MDHEN and CDR2 SYDVKM. The CDR3, as DNA: TGTGCCAGCAGTTTATCTAACTTTAATTCACCCCTCCACTTT. Translation: CASSLSNFNSPLHF.

This clone was seen just once. The chain combines TRBV28 with TRBJ1-3, with D perhaps matching TRBD1 (5 bases). V dropped 6 bases and J dropped 8 bases, with 11 bases sitting between them. The CDR3 has 12 amino acids. The germline V gene encodes CDR1 MDHEN and CDR2 SYDVKM. CDR3 region: CASRGRGYTIYF. The CDR3 DNA sequence: TGTGCCAGCAGGGGACGCGGGTACACCATATATTTT.

The V gene is TRBV5-4, the J gene TRBJ2-5; no definite D call. The CDR3 has 13 residues. V was trimmed by 0 bases and J by 2 bases, leaving 5 bases between them. Germline V gives CDR1 SGHNT, CDR2 YYREEE (reference sequence). This CDR3 reads CASSLGRQETQYF. DNA of the CDR3: TGTGCCAGCAGCTTGGGCAGACAAGAGACCCAGTACTTC.

This chain joins TRBV6-5 and TRBJ1-5, with a tentative D call TRBD1 (5 bases). From germline, CDR1 is MNHEY and CDR2 SVGAGI. V was clipped by 8 bases and J by 5 bases, with 13 bases between them. The CDR3 is made up of 13 amino acids. The CDR3 region has the DNA TGTGCCAGCTGGGACGGGGAGGATCAGCCCCAGCATTTT. Protein sequence: CASWDGEDQPQHF.

The V call is TRBV2, the J call TRBJ1-1; D is uncertain. Germline V gene data show CDR1 as SNHLY and CDR2 as FYNNEI. V lost 6 bases and J 8 bases, leaving 10 bases between the germline ends. The CDR3 runs 11 residues. CDR3 bases: TGTGCCAGCAGGTCGGACGACGAAGCTTTCTTT. Translation gives CASRSDDEAFF.

The rearrangement uses TRBV28 and TRBJ1-5; D perhaps matches TRBD1 (5 bases). The CDR3 is 14 residues long. The V and J ends lost 6 bases and 8 bases respectively, with 17 bases between them. In germline, CDR1 is MDHEN, CDR2 SYDVKM. CDR3 in amino acids: CASSSPQAREPQHF. The DNA for the CDR3 is TGTGCCAGCAGCTCTCCTCAGGCCAGGGAGCCCCAGCATTTT.

This clone occurred a few times. As DNA, the CDR3 is TGTGCCAGTAACAGGGGGCAGAACACCGGGGAGCTGTTTTTT. Its translation is CASNRGQNTGELFF. The chain employs TRBV19 and TRBJ2-2, with 9 bases lining up with TRBD1. This CDR3 contains 14 residues. Per germline, CDR1 LNHDA and CDR2 SQIVND (reference sequence). After removal of 7 bases from V and 1 base from J, the junction contained 1 base not matched to a gene.

The V gene is TRBV5-1, the J gene TRBJ2-7, with TRBD2 matching over 10 bases. The CDR3 sequence is 16 residues long. Germline assignment: CDR1 SGHRS and CDR2 YFSETQ. The V and J ends lost 2 bases and 2 bases, in that order; junction bases with no gene match: 7. CDR3 bases: TGCGCCAGCAGCTTCGGACTAGCGGTAGGAGCCTACGAGCAGTACTTC. Amino acids: CASSFGLAVGAYEQYF.

This chain joins TRBV5-4 and TRBJ2-2; tentative D call: TRBD1 (6 bases). This CDR3 has 15 amino acids. CDR1 and CDR2 (germline): SGHNT, YYREEE (reference sequence). V lost 0 bases and J lost 3, with 9 bases in between. In DNA form, the CDR3 reads TGTGCCAGCAGCTTGGGGGGGCCAGACACCGGGGAGCTGTTTTTT. Translated: CASSLGGPDTGELFF.

The rearrangement links TRBV19 to TRBJ1-5; 8 bases fit TRBD1. The CDR3 runs to 15 residues. V lost 3 bases to trimming and J lost 6 bases; unmatched junction nucleotides: 7. Germline CDR1 LNHDA, CDR2 SQIVND (reference sequence). The CDR3 DNA is TGTGCCAGTAGTATTACTGGACAGGGAGGTCAGCCCCAGCATTTT. It is translated as CASSITGQGGQPQHF.

V and J are TRBV28 and TRBJ1-2; D unclear. Germline V gives CDR1 MDHEN, CDR2 SYDVKM. The CDR3 contains 12 residues. The germline V and J ends were trimmed by 3 bases and 8 bases, with 10 bases remaining between them. The DNA for the CDR3 is TGTGCCAGCAGTTTGCGGGGTGACGGCTACACCTTC. This encodes CASSLRGDGYTF.

The chain has TRBV29-1 and TRBJ2-3; D possibly corresponds to TRBD2 (5 bases). Trimming left V 5 bases short and J 2 bases short, with 11 bases between. CDR1 SQVTM and CDR2 ANQGSEA come from the germline V gene. The CDR3 consists of 13 residues. The CDR3 loop reads CSVRREFTDTQYF. CDR3 in DNA: TGCAGCGTTAGACGGGAATTCACAGATACGCAGTATTTT.

The V and J genes are TRBV28 and TRBJ1-1, with no clear D. The V gene lost 3 bases and the J gene lost 8 bases, with 10 bases spanning the gap. This CDR3 is built from 12 residues. Germline CDR1 MDHEN, CDR2 SYDVKM. The CDR3 sequence: CASSLLGVEAFF. As DNA, the CDR3 is TGTGCCAGCAGTTTGCTCGGGGTCGAAGCTTTCTTT.

The V gene is TRBV30, the J gene TRBJ1-4; 7 nucleotides line up with TRBD1. The trim removed 8 bases at V and 8 bases at J, leaving 11 bases unmatched. The germline CDR1 and CDR2 sequences are GTSNPN and SVGIG (reference sequence). The CDR3 contains 13 residues. CDR3 coding DNA: TGTGCCGGAAGGGGGGACAGTCGGGAAAAACTGTTTTTT. It encodes CAGRGDSREKLFF. The full variable domain, with the rest looked up from reference TRBV30 and TRBJ1-4, is SQTIHQWPATLVQPVGSPLSLECTVEGTSNPNLYWYRQAAGRGLQLLFYSVGIGQISSEVPQNLSASRPQDRQFILSSKKLLLSDSGFYLCAGRGDSREKLFFGSGTQLSVL.

The chain recombines TRBV6-5 with TRBJ2-1, with TRBD2 matching 7 bases. The CDR3 sequence is 16 residues long. CDR1 MNHEY and CDR2 SVGAGI come from the germline V gene. J gave up 0 bases and V 4 bases, and 6 bases lay outside the gene matches. The CDR3 loop reads CASSSLAESSYNEQFF. DNA of the CDR3: TGTGCCAGCAGTTCGCTAGCGGAGAGCTCCTACAATGAGCAGTTCTTC.

The V and J genes are TRBV9 and TRBJ2-5, with no clear D. The CDR3 is 14 amino acids. V was clipped by 1 base and J by 4 bases, with 11 bases between them. The germline CDR1 and CDR2 sequences are SGDLS and YYNGEE. Here the CDR3 reads CASSVNHRGETQYF. The CDR3 nucleotides read TGTGCCAGCAGCGTAAACCACAGAGGAGAGACCCAGTACTTC.

V is TRBV5-1 and J is TRBJ2-2; tentative D call: TRBD2 (5 bases). Germline CDR1 and CDR2: SGHRS and YFSETQ. The CDR3 runs to 17 residues. The V and J ends lost 0 bases and 6 bases respectively, with 18 bases between them. This CDR3 is CASSLASPSRSAGELFF. In DNA, the CDR3 is TGCGCCAGCAGCTTGGCCTCACCTAGCCGGTCGGCCGGGGAGCTGTTTTTT.

The chain carries TRBV7-2 and TRBJ2-6; D gene ambiguous. CDR1 and CDR2 from the germline V gene are SGHTA and FQGNSA. Trimming removed 6 bases at V and 2 bases at J, with 14 bases between. This CDR3 is built from 16 residues. CDR3 protein: CASSKDLGAGANVLTF. CDR3 nucleotide sequence: TGTGCCAGCAGTAAAGACTTAGGAGCTGGGGCCAACGTCCTGACTTTC.

This sequence joins TRBV7-9 and TRBJ1-2; TRBD1 is a possible D gene (5 bases). This CDR3 is built from 13 residues. Germline CDR1 and CDR2: SEHNR and FQNEAQ (reference sequence). Trimming cost V 3 bases and J 5 bases, with 10 bases left between them. The CDR3 DNA reads as TGTGCCAGCAGCTTGGGGGTAGGGTATGGCTACACCTTC. It is translated as CASSLGVGYGYTF.

Only a few counts were recorded for this clone. The gene calls are TRBV11-2 and TRBJ2-5, with D hard to call. With 1 base removed from V and 1 base from J, the gap between germline ends came to 4 bases. CDR1 SGHAT and CDR2 FQNNGV come from the germline V gene. The CDR3 has 13 amino acids. DNA of the CDR3: TGTGCCAGCAGCTTAGGGGGCCAAGAGACCCAGTACTTC. It encodes CASSLGGQETQYF.